This T cell receptor beta chain is drawn from a study of response to subunit inactivated influenza vaccine. This clonotype has more than one count but fewer than ten. Germline V gene lookup returns CDR1 SGHTA and CDR2 FQGNSA. The CDR3 extends over 16 amino acids. V was pared by 0 bases and J by 4 bases, with 5 bases of the junction left unmatched. TCRdb reprocessed the RT-PCR reads with MiXCR, giving one entry per CDR3 protein. The sample shows around 530,000 distinct CDR3 sequences, more than 15% of them seen only once. The rearrangement joins TRBV7-2 to TRBJ2-7; TRBD1 matches 11 bases. This receptor was obtained from a man aged 50-75 years who received an inactivated influenza vaccine. This material consisted of CD4+ T cells sorted from PBMCs, taken less than 30 months after vaccination. For the CDR3, the DNA is TGTGCCAGCAGCTTAGCCGGGACAGGGGGATCTTACGAGCAGTACTTC. This gives the protein CASSLAGTGGSYEQYF.